Listed here is a single T cell receptor beta chain. Its cognate antigen is unknown. TCRdb called the 5' RACE reads again in MiXCR, with one record for every CDR3 protein. The table has about 450,000 distinct CDR3 sequences, roughly 25% seen once. These data are taken from a study of CD8 T cells in ankylosing spondylitis. Overall study findings and caveats: Blood of patients with ankylosing spondylitis appeared to be characterized by a TCR beta motif of several highly homologous variants. There was reportedly significant enrichment of clones that were disease-linked in matched ankylosing spondylitis synovial fluid.

The CDR3 totals 16 residues. V shed 3 bases, J shed 6 bases, and the junction held 9 bases outside the gene matches. CDR1 DFQATT and CDR2 SNEGSKA come from the germline V gene (reference sequence). The sequenced sample consisted of blood, either unsorted or a sorted T cell fraction (not recorded which). The gene calls are TRBV20-1 and TRBJ2-1, with 12 bases fitting TRBD2. The source of this sequence is a male donor with ankylosing spondylitis. In nucleotides, the CDR3 is TGCAGTGCTAGTGGTCCGGGACTAGCGGGCTTCAATGAGCAGTTCTTC. Amino acid sequence: CSASGPGLAGFNEQFF.